The clone carrying this T cell receptor (beta chain) was seen repeatedly, ten times or more. What it binds is not known. These data originate in a study of T cells in Graves' hyperthyroidism and ophthalmopathy. Study-wide points: In the blood, most expanded thyroid clonotypes above 0.001 appeared as well. Ophthalmopathy onset followed model prediction by a median about 6.5 months.

Germline V gene data show CDR1 as ENHRY and CDR2 as SYGVKD. V was pared by 7 bases and J by 3 bases, with 12 bases between. This CDR3 contains 13 residues. There were TCR beta CDR3 regions amplified from RNA transcripts. The HTBI primer set was used in a first-round RT-PCR of the TCR CDR3. Each CDR3 protein is one row after TCRdb ran MiXCR on the multiplex PCR reads. In the table there are 660,000 or so distinct CDR3 sequences, 45% of which are singletons. Researchers barred patients who had uncontrolled infection, other autoimmune disease, pregnancy or lactation. The V gene is TRBV10-3, the J gene TRBJ1-2; D is undetermined. Sequences were obtained from peripheral blood or thyroid tissue (not recorded which). This sequence was found in an adult man with Graves' disease, either hyperthyroidism or ophthalmopathy (not recorded which). DNA for the CDR3: TGTGCCATCACTGGTGACCCGGACTATGGCTACACCTTC. Translating it yields CAITGDPDYGYTF.